These 12 T cell receptor beta chains were all obtained from the same sample, sequenced in a study. One entry per CDR3 protein results from TCRdb running MiXCR on the RT-PCR reads. The sample records hundreds of thousands of distinct CDR3 sequences, 13% to 15% being singletons. The sequenced sample consisted of memory CD4+ T cells from blood. The receptors come from a female donor in good health, serving as a healthy control.

The table lists this clonotype with a few counts. The rearrangement joins TRBV6-6 to TRBJ2-7; possibly TRBD1 for D (5 bases). This CDR3 has 13 residues. Germline V CDR1 and CDR2: MNHNY, SVGAGI (reference sequence). The V gene lost 6 bases and the J gene lost 6 bases, with 15 bases spanning the gap. CDR3 DNA: TGTGCCAGCAGCCCACAGGTGGGTGGCGAGCAGTACTTC. Protein product: CASSPQVGGEQYF.

The chain has TRBV6-1 and TRBJ1-5; D is unresolved. V dropped 1 base and J dropped 6 bases, with 7 bases sitting between them. Germline CDR1 and CDR2: MNHNS and SASEGT. The CDR3 length is 13 residues. In DNA form, the CDR3 reads TGTGCCAGCAGTGAAGGACCCACTCAGCCCCAGCATTTT. Protein product: CASSEGPTQPQHF.

The V and J genes are TRBV5-1 and TRBJ2-1, with TRBD2 identical over 9 bases. The trim removed 1 base at V and 9 bases at J, leaving 11 bases unmatched. This CDR3 is 16 amino acids long. Per the germline V gene, CDR1 is SGHRS and CDR2 is YFSETQ. The CDR3 nucleotides read TGCGCCAGCAGCTTGTCAGGTAGCGGGAGTGGCAGTGAGCAGTTCTTC. Amino acid sequence: CASSLSGSGSGSEQFF.

The chain has TRBV18 and TRBJ2-5; 7 bases are shared with TRBD1. The CDR3 has 15 residues. V shed 2 bases, J shed 5 bases, and the junction held 8 bases outside the gene matches. Germline CDR1 is KGHSH and CDR2 is LQKENI. DNA for the CDR3: TGTGCCAGCTCACCAGACAGGGTGTTGTCGGAGACCCAGTACTTC. This codes for CASSPDRVLSETQYF.

This clonotype was detected only a few times. The rearrangement uses TRBV6-6 and TRBJ2-1; tentative D call: TRBD1 (5 bases). Deletions cut 2 bases from V and 4 bases from J, with 12 bases between. This CDR3 spans 15 amino acids. The germline CDR1 and CDR2 sequences are MNHNY and SVGAGI (reference sequence). DNA of the CDR3: TGTGCCAGCAGTTACGAGGCAGGGCGGTACAATGAGCAGTTCTTC. Translated: CASSYEAGRYNEQFF.

This clonotype came up a few times. The chain combines TRBV10-1 with TRBJ2-1; D not resolved. Germline V lookup: CDR1 WNHNN, CDR2 SYGVQD (reference sequence). Trimming pared 3 bases from V and 0 bases from J, leaving 12 bases between. The CDR3 spans 16 residues. CDR3 sequence: CASSDHLRFSYNEQFF. CDR3 DNA: TGCGCCAGCAGTGACCACCTGCGTTTCTCCTACAATGAGCAGTTCTTC.

This sequence joins TRBV5-1 and TRBJ1-2; tentative D call: TRBD1 (5 bases). The germline V gene encodes CDR1 SGHRS and CDR2 YFSETQ. With 4 bases removed from V and 7 bases from J, the gap between germline ends came to 17 bases. This CDR3 has 14 amino acids. In DNA, the CDR3 is TGCGCCAGCAGCCCCTTTTTGGCCAGGGCTGGCTACACCTTC. Translating gives CASSPFLARAGYTF.

The gene calls are TRBV20-1 and TRBJ2-2; D call uncertain. V shed 3 bases and J shed 3 bases, with 5 bases lying between them. Germline CDR1 DFQATT, CDR2 SNEGSKA (reference sequence). CDR3 size: 12 residues. In nucleotides, the CDR3 is TGCAGTGCTAGCCTTTACACCGGGGAGCTGTTTTTT. Protein product: CSASLYTGELFF.

The J gene is TRBJ2-5, the V gene TRBV2; tentative D call: TRBD1 (7 bases). Germline V gene lookup returns CDR1 SNHLY and CDR2 FYNNEI. V dropped 6 bases and J dropped 1 base, with 24 bases sitting between them. This CDR3 is built from 18 residues. The CDR3 loop reads CASRRQGGYPGPQETQYF. In nucleotides, the CDR3 is TGTGCCAGCAGAAGGCAGGGGGGTTACCCGGGCCCCCAAGAGACCCAGTACTTC.

V gene TRBV30 combines with J gene TRBJ2-1, with TRBD2 matching over 10 bases. In germline, CDR1 is GTSNPN, CDR2 SVGIG (reference sequence). This CDR3 contains 15 residues. The V gene end was trimmed by 0 bases and the J gene end by 6 bases; junction bases not matched to a gene: 5. The CDR3 sequence: CAWSVSSGRGNEQFF. CDR3 nucleotides: TGTGCCTGGAGTGTATCTAGCGGGAGAGGCAATGAGCAGTTCTTC.

This sequence joins TRBV20-1 and TRBJ1-1; D ambiguous. Between the trimmed V and J ends, which lost 0 bases and 0 bases, there was a span of 5 bases. Germline CDR1 and CDR2: DFQATT and SNEGSKA (reference sequence). CDR3 length: 13 amino acids. The CDR3 loop reads CSARDQMNTEAFF. CDR3 nucleotides: TGCAGTGCTAGAGATCAGATGAACACTGAAGCTTTCTTT.

The V call is TRBV24-1, the J call TRBJ2-2; possible D gene TRBD2, 5 bases. The germline V gene has CDR1 KGHDR and CDR2 SFDVKD. CDR3 length equals 14 residues. The germline V and J ends were trimmed by 9 bases and 6 bases, with 16 bases remaining between them. This CDR3 is CATGSGSTAGELFF. The CDR3 region has the DNA TGTGCCACCGGCTCGGGATCTACGGCCGGGGAGCTGTTTTTT.